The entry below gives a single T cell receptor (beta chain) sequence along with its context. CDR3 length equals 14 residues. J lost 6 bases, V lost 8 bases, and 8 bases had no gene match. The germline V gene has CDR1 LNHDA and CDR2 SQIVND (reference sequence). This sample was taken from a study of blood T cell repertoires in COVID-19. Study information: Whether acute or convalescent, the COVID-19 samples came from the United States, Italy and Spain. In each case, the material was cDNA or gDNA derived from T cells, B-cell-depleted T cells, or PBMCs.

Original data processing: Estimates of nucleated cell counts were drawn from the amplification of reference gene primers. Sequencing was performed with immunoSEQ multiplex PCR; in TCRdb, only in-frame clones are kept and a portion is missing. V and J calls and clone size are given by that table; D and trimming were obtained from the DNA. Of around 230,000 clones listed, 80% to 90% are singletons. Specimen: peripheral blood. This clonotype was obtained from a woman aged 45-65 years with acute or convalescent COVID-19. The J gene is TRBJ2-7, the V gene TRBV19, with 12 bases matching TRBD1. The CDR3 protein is CASGLGQGASEQYF. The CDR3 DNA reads TGTGCCAGTGGGCTGGGACAGGGGGCTAGCGAGCAGTACTTC.